This TCR beta chain was found in a study of blood T cell repertoires in COVID-19. Study in general: Both acute and convalescent COVID-19 samples were obtained from the United States, Italy and Spain. T cells, B-cell-depleted T cells, or PBMCs supplied cDNA or gDNA.

In the authors' methods: The authors estimated nucleated cell counts from reference gene primer amplification. Libraries were prepared by immunoSEQ multiplex PCR; TCRdb keeps only in-frame clonotypes and omits some of them. The V and J calls and clone size were taken over from that table, and D and trimming were inferred from the DNA. Of about 140,000 clones in the sample, about four fifths were seen once. Trimming took off 3 bases at V and 4 bases at J, with 9 bases between the two ends. Germline values: CDR1 KGHSH, CDR2 LQKENI. The CDR3 has 13 amino acids. This sequence originates from a human donor in a cohort sampled during active COVID-19. The chain links TRBV18 to TRBJ2-5; maybe TRBD1 (6 bases). The specimen was peripheral blood. CDR3 loop: CASSPQGRETQYF. CDR3 coding DNA: TGTGCCAGCTCACCCCAGGGGCGAGAGACCCAGTACTTC.